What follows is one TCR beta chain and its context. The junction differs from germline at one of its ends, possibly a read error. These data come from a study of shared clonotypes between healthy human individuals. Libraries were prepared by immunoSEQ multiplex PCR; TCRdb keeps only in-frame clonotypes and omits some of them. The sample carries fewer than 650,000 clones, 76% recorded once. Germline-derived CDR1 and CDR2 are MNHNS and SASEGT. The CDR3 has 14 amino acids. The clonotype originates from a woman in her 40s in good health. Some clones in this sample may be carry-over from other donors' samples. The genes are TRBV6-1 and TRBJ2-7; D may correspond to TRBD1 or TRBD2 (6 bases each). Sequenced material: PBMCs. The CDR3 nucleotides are TGTGCCAGCAGTGAAAAAGGGAGGACAGTTTTTTCCCTCTTC. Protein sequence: CASSEKGRTVFSLF.